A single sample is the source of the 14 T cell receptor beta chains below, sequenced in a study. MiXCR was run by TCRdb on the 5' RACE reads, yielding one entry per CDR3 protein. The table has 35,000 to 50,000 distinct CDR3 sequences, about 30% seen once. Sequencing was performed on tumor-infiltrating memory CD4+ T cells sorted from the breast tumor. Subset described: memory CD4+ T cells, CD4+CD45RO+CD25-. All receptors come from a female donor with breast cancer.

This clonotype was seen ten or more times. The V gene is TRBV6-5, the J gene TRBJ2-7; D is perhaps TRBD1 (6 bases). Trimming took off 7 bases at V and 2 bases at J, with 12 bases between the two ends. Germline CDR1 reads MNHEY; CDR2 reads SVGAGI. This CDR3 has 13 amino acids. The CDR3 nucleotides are TGTGCCAGCAACAAACAGGGCGCCTACGAGCAGTACTTC. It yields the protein CASNKQGAYEQYF.

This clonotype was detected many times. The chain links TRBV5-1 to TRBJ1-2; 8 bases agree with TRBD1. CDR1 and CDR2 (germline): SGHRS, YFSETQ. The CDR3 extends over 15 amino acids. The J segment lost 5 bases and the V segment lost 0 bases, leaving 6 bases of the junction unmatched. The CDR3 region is CASSLGSGGRYGYTF. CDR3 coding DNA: TGCGCCAGCAGCTTGGGTTCAGGGGGCCGGTATGGCTACACCTTC.

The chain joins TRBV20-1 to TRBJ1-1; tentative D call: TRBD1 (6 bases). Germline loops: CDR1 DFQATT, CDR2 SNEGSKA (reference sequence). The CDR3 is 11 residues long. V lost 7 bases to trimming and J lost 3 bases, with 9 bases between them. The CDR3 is CSVKGDTEAFF. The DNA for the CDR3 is TGCAGTGTTAAGGGGGACACTGAAGCTTTCTTT.

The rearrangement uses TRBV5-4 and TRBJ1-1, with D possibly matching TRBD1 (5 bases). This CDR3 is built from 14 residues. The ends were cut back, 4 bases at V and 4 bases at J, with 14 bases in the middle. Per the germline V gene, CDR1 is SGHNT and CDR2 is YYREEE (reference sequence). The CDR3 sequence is CASSPGGGTTEAFF. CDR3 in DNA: TGTGCCAGCAGCCCCGGGGGGGGGACCACTGAAGCTTTCTTT.

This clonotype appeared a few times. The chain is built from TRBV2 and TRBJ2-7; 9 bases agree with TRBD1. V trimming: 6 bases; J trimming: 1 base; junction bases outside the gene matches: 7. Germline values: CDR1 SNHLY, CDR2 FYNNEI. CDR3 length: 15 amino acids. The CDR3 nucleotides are TGTGCCAGCAGAGAACCGGGACAGGGATCCTACGAGCAGTACTTC. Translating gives CASREPGQGSYEQYF.

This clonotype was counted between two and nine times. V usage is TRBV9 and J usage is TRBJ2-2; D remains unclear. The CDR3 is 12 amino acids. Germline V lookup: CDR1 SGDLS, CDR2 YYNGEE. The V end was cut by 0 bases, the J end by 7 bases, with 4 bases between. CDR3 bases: TGTGCCAGCAGCGTAGGAGTCGGGGAGCTGTTTTTT. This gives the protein CASSVGVGELFF. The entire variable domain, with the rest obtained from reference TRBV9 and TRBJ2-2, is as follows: DSGVTQTPKHLITATGQRVTLRCSPRSGDLSVYWYQQSLDQGLQFLIQYYNGEERAKGNILERFSAQQFPDLHSELNLSSLELGDSALYFCASSVGVGELFFGEGSRLTVL.

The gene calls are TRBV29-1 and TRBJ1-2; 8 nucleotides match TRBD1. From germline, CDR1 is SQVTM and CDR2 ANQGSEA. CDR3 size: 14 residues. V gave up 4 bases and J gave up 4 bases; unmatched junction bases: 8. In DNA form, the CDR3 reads TGCAGCGTTGGGCGGACAGGGATAAGCTATGGCTACACCTTC. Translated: CSVGRTGISYGYTF.

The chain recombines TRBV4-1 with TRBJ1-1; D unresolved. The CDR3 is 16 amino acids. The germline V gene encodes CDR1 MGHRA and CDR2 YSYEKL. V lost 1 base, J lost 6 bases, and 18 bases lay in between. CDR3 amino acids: CASSQANMGFVAEAFF. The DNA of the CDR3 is TGCGCCAGCAGCCAAGCGAACATGGGGTTCGTTGCTGAAGCTTTCTTT.

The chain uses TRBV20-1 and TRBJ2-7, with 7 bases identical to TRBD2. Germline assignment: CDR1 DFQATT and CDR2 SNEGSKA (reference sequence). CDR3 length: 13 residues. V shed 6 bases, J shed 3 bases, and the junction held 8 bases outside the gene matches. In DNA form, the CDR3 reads TGCAGTGCCGGACGGGGGGAATACTACGAGCAGTACTTC. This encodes CSAGRGEYYEQYF.

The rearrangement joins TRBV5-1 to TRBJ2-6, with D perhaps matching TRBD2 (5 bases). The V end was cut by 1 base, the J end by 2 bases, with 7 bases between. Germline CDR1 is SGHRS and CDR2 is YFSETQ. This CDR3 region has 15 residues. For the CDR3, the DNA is TGCGCCAGCAGCTTGCTAGCACCTGGGGCCAACGTCCTGACTTTC. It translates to CASSLLAPGANVLTF.

The CDR3 coding sequence is TGTGCCAGCAGGGAAGATCGGAACACTGAAGCTTTCTTT. Amino acid sequence: CASREDRNTEAFF. The V gene is TRBV7-8, the J gene TRBJ1-1; no clear D gene. This CDR3 has 13 amino acids. From germline, CDR1 is SGHVS and CDR2 FQNEAQ. V was cut by 6 bases and J by 1 base, with 9 bases left in between.

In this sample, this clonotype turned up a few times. CDR3 protein: CASSLTATGGAGTGELFF. In nucleotides, the CDR3 is TGTGCCAGCAGCTTAACGGCGACAGGGGGCGCAGGGACCGGGGAGCTGTTTTTT. The chain joins TRBV7-3 to TRBJ2-2, with 10 bases fitting TRBD1. Germline V CDR1 and CDR2: SGHTA, FQGTGA. The CDR3 has 18 amino acids. The junction had 9 bases not matched to a gene; V was cut back by 0 bases and J by 5 bases. Complete variable domain (other parts from reference TRBV7-3 and TRBJ2-2): GAGVSQTPSNKVTEKGKYVELRCDPISGHTALYWYRQSLGQGPEFLIYFQGTGAADDSGLPNDRFFAVRPEGSVSTLKIQRTERGDSAVYLCASSLTATGGAGTGELFFGEGSRLTVL.

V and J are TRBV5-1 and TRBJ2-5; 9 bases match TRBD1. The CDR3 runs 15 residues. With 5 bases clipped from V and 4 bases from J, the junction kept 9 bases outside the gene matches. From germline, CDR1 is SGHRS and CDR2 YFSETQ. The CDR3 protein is CASRTPGQGGETQYF. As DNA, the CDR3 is TGCGCCAGCAGGACCCCGGGACAGGGTGGAGAGACCCAGTACTTC.

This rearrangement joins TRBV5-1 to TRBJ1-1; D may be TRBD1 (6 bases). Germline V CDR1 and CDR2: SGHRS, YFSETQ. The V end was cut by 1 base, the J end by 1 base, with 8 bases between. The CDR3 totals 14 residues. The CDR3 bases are TGCGCCAGCAGCTTGCAAGGGGGGAACACTGAAGCTTTCTTT. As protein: CASSLQGGNTEAFF.